Here is one T cell receptor (beta chain) with its context. In the authors' methods: Reference gene primer amplification gave nucleated cell count estimates. The repertoire was sequenced with immunoSEQ multiplex PCR; TCRdb's copy has only in-frame clones and lacks some. V and J calls and clone size are those listed in that table; D and trimming were worked out from the DNA. The repertoire holds around 78,000 clones, with more than 75% as singletons. The data stem from a study of blood T cell repertoires in COVID-19. As for the study in general: Spain, Italy and the United States supplied samples that represented acute and convalescent COVID-19. The cDNA or gDNA used as material had been derived from T cells, B-cell-depleted T cells, or PBMCs.

Germline V gene data show CDR1 as MNHEY and CDR2 as SVGAGI. Germline trimming cut 5 bases from V and 6 bases from J; bases unmatched to any gene: 8. The CDR3 is 15 amino acids. The specimen was peripheral blood. The chain links TRBV6-5 to TRBJ1-1; 11 bases match TRBD1. This clonotype originated in a human donor in a cohort sampled during active COVID-19. The CDR3: CASSHPGTGGPEAFF. The DNA of the CDR3 is TGTGCCAGCAGTCACCCCGGGACAGGGGGTCCTGAAGCTTTCTTT.